Listed here are 5 T cell receptor beta chains from one sample, sequenced in a study of T cells in tuberculosis. Measured with immunoSEQ multiplex PCR; TCRdb has only the in-frame clones, and not every one. This repertoire shows 30,000 or so clones, nearly 90% found once; its top ten account for under 8%. Sequencing was performed on PBMCs. The receptors here all came from a donor aged 10-35 years with latent tuberculosis or without tuberculosis infection.

This clone is a singleton in its sample. The J gene is TRBJ2-3, the V gene TRBV2; 11 bases match TRBD2. This CDR3 has 17 residues. Trimming took 7 bases from V and 2 from J; bases not matched to a gene: 11. Germline-derived CDR1 and CDR2 are SNHLY and FYNNEI. The CDR3 bases are TGTGCCAGCACCGAAAGGAGACTAGCGGGGCTCACAGATACGCAGTATTTT. Amino acid sequence: CASTERRLAGLTDTQYF.

The genes are TRBV19 and TRBJ1-3, with D perhaps matching TRBD1 (5 bases). The CDR3 runs to 14 residues. The V end lost 6 bases, the J end lost 0 bases, and 9 bases lay between the germline ends. Germline V lookup: CDR1 LNHDA, CDR2 SQIVND (reference sequence). CDR3 nucleotide sequence: TGTGCCAGTAGGGACACCTTCTCTGGAAACACCATATATTTT. It codes for CASRDTFSGNTIYF.

The rearrangement links TRBV7-9 to TRBJ1-6, with D possibly matching TRBD1 (6 bases). This CDR3 is built from 15 residues. CDR1 is SEHNR, CDR2 FQNEAQ, per germline (reference sequence). The V and J ends lost 6 bases and 7 bases respectively, with 16 bases between them. CDR3 nucleotides: TGTGCCAGCAGTTCGGGGGGGCGGACGAATTCACCCCTCCACTTT. This codes for CASSSGGRTNSPLHF.

The chain is built from TRBV23-1 and TRBJ1-2; no definite D call. TRBV23-1 is classed as an ORF, of uncertain function. The CDR3 spans 13 residues. V lost 3 bases to trimming and J lost 8 bases, with 13 bases between them. The CDR3 nucleotides read TGCGCCAGCAGTCACGGCCGGCGGGAGGGCTACACCTTC. It yields the protein CASSHGRREGYTF.

The chain links TRBV28 to TRBJ2-7, with D maybe TRBD1 (6 bases). Germline CDR1 MDHEN, CDR2 SYDVKM. V lost 6 bases, J lost 7 bases, and 25 bases lay in between. This CDR3 has 16 amino acids. CDR3 coding DNA: TGTGCCAGCAGGGGCGTGGGGAGAAATCCCCAGGGGGAGCAGTACTTC. Protein: CASRGVGRNPQGEQYF.